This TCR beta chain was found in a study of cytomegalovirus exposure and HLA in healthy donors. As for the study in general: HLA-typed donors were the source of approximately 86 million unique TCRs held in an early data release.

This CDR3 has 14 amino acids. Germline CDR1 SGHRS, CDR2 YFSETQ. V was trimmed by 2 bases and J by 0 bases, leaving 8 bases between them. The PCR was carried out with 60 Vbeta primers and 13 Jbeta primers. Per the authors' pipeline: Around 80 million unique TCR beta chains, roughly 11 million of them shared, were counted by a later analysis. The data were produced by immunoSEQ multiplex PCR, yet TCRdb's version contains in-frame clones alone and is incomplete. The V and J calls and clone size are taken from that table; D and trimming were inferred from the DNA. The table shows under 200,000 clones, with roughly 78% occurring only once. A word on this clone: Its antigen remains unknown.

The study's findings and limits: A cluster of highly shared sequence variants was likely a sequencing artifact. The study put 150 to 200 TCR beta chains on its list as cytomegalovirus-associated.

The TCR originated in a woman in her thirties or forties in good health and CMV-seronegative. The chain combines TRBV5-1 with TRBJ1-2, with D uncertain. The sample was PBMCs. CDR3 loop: CASSFGHPNYGYTF. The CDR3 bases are TGCGCCAGCAGCTTTGGGCATCCTAACTATGGCTACACCTTC.